A selection of T cell receptor beta chains follows, all from one sample in a study of T cell changes during pregnancy in multiple sclerosis. Libraries were prepared by immunoSEQ multiplex PCR; TCRdb keeps only in-frame clonotypes and omits some of them. The sample includes around 56,000 clones, roughly nine tenths seen only once; the top ten take approximately 0.69%. The sample was CD4+ T cells from peripheral blood mononuclear cells, taken in the first trimester of pregnancy. The receptors derive from a female donor with multiple sclerosis, enrolled in a pregnancy study. The conserved cysteine and the conserved F or W are not part of the CDR3 here. For some rows the clone size is stated as once, few or many, or as a class when expanded; others skip it.

j_call clone_size v_call cdr3_aa
TRBJ2-2 - TRBV9 ASSVLSSTGANTGELF
TRBJ2-1 - TRBV7-3 ASSSKARGGLGSYNEQF
TRBJ1-2 few TRBV5-6 ASSLRAGEGGYT
TRBJ2-3 - TRBV4-3 ASSELQGRTDTQY
TRBJ2-3 - TRBV5-1 ASNSGDSTDTQY
TRBJ2-5 - TRBV25-1 ASIAGFRETQY
TRBJ1-1 - TRBV18 ASSERGSEAF
TRBJ2-7 - TRBV2 ASSSYWEQY
TRBJ2-7 - TRBV18 ASSLGQGAIYEQY
TRBJ2-3 - TRBV4-3 ASSQADRIADTQY
TRBJ2-3 - TRBV14 ASSPLGTSGGTQY
TRBJ2-1 - TRBV7-8 ASVGTSVEQF
TRBJ2-5 - TRBV7-2 ASSLIRTGGAETQY
TRBJ2-3 - TRBV5-1 ASSLENLAGGLDTQY
TRBJ1-6 - TRBV7-3 ASSLTSGSPLH
TRBJ1-1 - TRBV30 AWSTVNTEAF
TRBJ1-5 - TRBV5-4 ASTAQGSNQPQH
TRBJ1-5 - TRBV6-1 ASSEKMVRQPQH
TRBJ2-1 - TRBV7-9 ASSFQDRVWNEQF
TRBJ2-4 - TRBV11-2 ASSLDLIEPIQY
TRBJ1-2 - TRBV6-5 ASRQGDYGYT
TRBJ1-2 - TRBV7-3 ASSLPGQDFYGYT
TRBJ2-7 - TRBV28 ASTLGQGAINEQY
TRBJ1-5 - TRBV9 ASSLGQGARNQPQH
TRBJ2-1 - TRBV11-3 ASSLEGTTYNEQF
TRBJ1-6 - TRBV5-1 ASTPTGTGQSPLH
TRBJ1-2 - TRBV7-3 ASSFDPTGDYGYT
TRBJ1-1 once TRBV9 ASSPRGGAMNTEAF
TRBJ2-5 few TRBV6-1 ASSLQGRGSETQY
TRBJ1-4 once TRBV5-1 ASGPTGVNEKLF
TRBJ1-2 - TRBV10-3 AIRSEIYGYT
TRBJ1-2 few TRBV5-4 ASSFPGIYGYT
TRBJ1-5 - TRBV7-9 ASSKGGGNQPQH
TRBJ1-2 many TRBV6-5 ASSYAGGYT
TRBJ2-2 - TRBV12-5 ASGFGGGRELF
TRBJ1-6 few TRBV7-9 ASSLEADSSPLH
TRBJ2-2 - TRBV18 ASSPRQGNTGELF
TRBJ2-7 - TRBV11-2 ASTPKTSGERYEQY
TRBJ1-5 - TRBV4-1 ASSQGPGVQPQH
TRBJ1-1 few TRBV19 ASTVTGANTEAF
TRBJ1-6 - TRBV9 ASSVRGQNSPLH
TRBJ1-5 - TRBV4-3 ASSQDAGGSNQPQH
TRBJ2-3 - TRBV7-2 ASSSAPDTQY
TRBJ2-7 - TRBV9 ASSVTSGDYEQY
TRBJ1-6 - TRBV7-8 ASSFFSAERGYNSPLH
TRBJ2-1 - TRBV11-2 ASSPRRGEQF